Listed below are T cell receptor beta chains from one sample, sequenced in a study of preoperative IRX-2 immunotherapy in early breast cancer. Clones were sequenced by immunoSEQ multiplex PCR, and TCRdb holds only the in-frame ones, with some missing. The sample holds about 43,000 clones; less than 95% are singletons and the top ten take 1.6%. This specimen was tumor tissue, taken after IRX-2 immunotherapy. The receptors here all came from a human donor with breast cancer. Both conserved end residues are trimmed from each CDR3. Fields, in order: V gene, CDR3 protein.

>TRBV4-3
ASSQALQETYEQY
>TRBV7-2
ASSTQQGSPLH
>TRBV2
ASSEARRGGLSPLH
>TRBV19
ASTSTGLPNNEQF
>TRBV5-1
ASSLGTNTGELF
>TRBV29-1
SAYRQGKGGYT
>TRBV5-1
ASSLGHTTGPETQY
>TRBV27
ATGGDQPQH
>TRBV6-6
ASRDRAGWTQY
>TRBV21-1
ASNFVPWGSGANVLT
>TRBV30
AWSTRGGVSLH
>TRBV7-2
ASSLAVRGQYDGYT
>TRBV4-2
ASSPTWQGSQPQH
>TRBV2
ASSTGLAGDGEQF
>TRBV5-1
ASRRAGGSTGELF
>TRBV5-6
ASSSSVGRVPSGNTIY
>TRBV11-2
ASRPTGTGSAGELF
>TRBV29-1
SVSTGASTDTQY
>TRBV5-1
ASSTGLVVAKNIQY
>TRBV2
ASTRPLGNYEQY
>TRBV5-6
ASSLGGRGTEAF
>TRBV4-3
ASSQVWGAFIYNEQF
>TRBV29-1
SVEEAQREGYEQY
>TRBV11-3
ASSKRFSFADTQY
>TRBV4-2
ASSQLAGGWNEQF
>TRBV4-1
ASSRTRLRGPTETQY
>TRBV9
ASSGLSGGYEQY
>TRBV15
ATSPRLKGWEQY
>TRBV2
ASSEMQGLKSGNTIY
>TRBV30
AWSVASGYTDTQY
>TRBV7-4
ASSLEWGCPLWYEQY
>TRBV5-6
ASSQQGDRAF
>TRBV5-6
ASRRQTSNQPQH
>TRBV21-1
ASSKAAVRGTYGYT
>TRBV18
ASSPERRQMNTEAF
>TRBV15
ATSRDRTTQY
>TRBV28
ASSHQPNEKLF
>TRBV7-3
ASSFQGTTPYNEQF
>TRBV11-2
ASSLVGLGGYT
>TRBV5-1
ASSYPGTDTQY
>TRBV28
ASSLRSWSSGANVLT
>TRBV5-1
ASSLMGRADPRETQY
>TRBV27
ASSLGDSNQPQH
>TRBV7-6
ASSRYWTGGIIRNTEAF
>TRBV2
ASGTANEQF
>TRBV7-9
ASSPAPDTQY
>TRBV27
ASRTGSNSPLH